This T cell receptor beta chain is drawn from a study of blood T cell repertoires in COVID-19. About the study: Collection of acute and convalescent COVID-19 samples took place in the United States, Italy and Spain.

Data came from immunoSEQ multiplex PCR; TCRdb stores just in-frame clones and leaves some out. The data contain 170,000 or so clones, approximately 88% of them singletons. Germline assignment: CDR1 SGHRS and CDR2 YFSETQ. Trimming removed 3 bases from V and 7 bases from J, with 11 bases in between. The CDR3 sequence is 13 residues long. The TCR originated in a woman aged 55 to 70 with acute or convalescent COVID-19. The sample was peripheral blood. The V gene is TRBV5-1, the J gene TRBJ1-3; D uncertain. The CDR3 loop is CASSSGSLNTIYF. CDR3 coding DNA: TGCGCCAGCAGCTCAGGATCCCTTAACACCATATATTTT.